The 28 T cell receptor beta chains below all came from one sample that was sequenced in a study of siplizumab effects on memory and regulatory T cells. The repertoire was sequenced with immunoSEQ multiplex PCR; TCRdb's copy has only in-frame clones and lacks some. The profile shows about 94,000 clones, approximately 95% of them singletons. Material: non-Treg CD4+ T cells sorted from blood. Every receptor here comes from a human donor in good health.

The gene calls are TRBV27 and TRBJ1-2; TRBD1 might be the D (6 bases). V lost 2 bases and J 7 bases, leaving 11 bases between the germline ends. The V gene's germline CDR1 is MNHEY and CDR2 SMNVEV (reference sequence). CDR3 length: 13 residues. CDR3 nucleotide sequence: TGTGCCAGCAGTTTAGGCAGGGGTGGTGGCTACACCTTC. This codes for CASSLGRGGGYTF.

This chain joins TRBV9 and TRBJ2-1; possibly TRBD2 for D (5 bases). The germline gives CDR1 SGDLS, CDR2 YYNGEE. The ends were cut back, 0 bases at V and 6 bases at J, with 13 bases in the middle. CDR3 length: 15 amino acids. In nucleotides, the CDR3 is TGTGCCAGCAGCGTAGGGTCACTAGTCGGCAATGAGCAGTTCTTC. It yields the protein CASSVGSLVGNEQFF.

The chain is built from TRBV5-1 and TRBJ1-2, with 7 bases lining up with TRBD1. V lost 4 bases and J lost 8; bases outside the gene matches: 8. Germline V gene lookup returns CDR1 SGHRS and CDR2 YFSETQ. The CDR3 loop spans 13 amino acids. This CDR3 reads CASSTGQVDGYTF. Here the CDR3 DNA reads TGCGCCAGCAGCACCGGACAGGTAGACGGCTACACCTTC.

This clone was detected only a few times. V gene TRBV13 combines with J gene TRBJ1-2; maybe TRBD1 (5 bases). The V end lost 0 bases, the J end lost 4 bases, and 12 bases lay between the germline ends. This CDR3 is 15 amino acids long. The germline V gene encodes CDR1 PRHDT and CDR2 FYEKMQ (reference sequence). CDR3 in DNA: TGTGCCAGCAGCTTAGGCGGGGCAGGACTCTATGGCTACACCTTC. As protein: CASSLGGAGLYGYTF.

The chain links TRBV6-1 to TRBJ1-1, with 7 bases that match TRBD1. The trim removed 2 bases at V and 2 bases at J, leaving 5 bases unmatched. Germline CDR1 and CDR2: MNHNS and SASEGT. The CDR3 has 15 residues. CDR3 nucleotide sequence: TGTGCCAGCAGTGAATACCACAGGGGAAACACTGAAGCTTTCTTT. Translation: CASSEYHRGNTEAFF.

This clone was recorded only once. V gene TRBV28 combines with J gene TRBJ2-3; 14 bases align to TRBD2. With 3 bases clipped from V and 5 bases from J, the junction kept 4 bases outside the gene matches. Germline loops: CDR1 MDHEN, CDR2 SYDVKM. This CDR3 region has 16 residues. CDR3 protein: CASSFAGLAGEDTQYF. CDR3 nucleotides: TGTGCCAGCAGTTTCGCGGGACTAGCGGGAGAAGATACGCAGTATTTT. The variable domain in full, completed from reference TRBV28 and TRBJ2-3, reads DVKVTQSSRYLVKRTGEKVFLECVQDMDHENMFWYRQDPGLGLRLIYFSYDVKMKEKGDIPEGYSVSREKKERFSLILESASTNQTSMYLCASSFAGLAGEDTQYFGPGTRLTVL.

The chain employs TRBV2 and TRBJ1-1, with D maybe TRBD1 (5 bases). Trimming pared 9 bases from V and 0 bases from J, leaving 26 bases between. The CDR3 has 18 amino acids. Germline V gene lookup returns CDR1 SNHLY and CDR2 FYNNEI. CDR3 in DNA: TGTGCCAGTACCCCGGGACCACGGCCTACGATAATGAACACTGAAGCTTTCTTT. This sequence encodes CASTPGPRPTIMNTEAFF.

The rearrangement links TRBV7-9 to TRBJ1-2; TRBD1 might be the D (5 bases). This CDR3 has 15 amino acids. The germline V and J ends were trimmed by 1 base and 4 bases, with 13 bases remaining between them. Per germline, CDR1 SEHNR and CDR2 FQNEAQ (reference sequence). The DNA of the CDR3 is TGTGCCAGCAGCTTAGGTGTTCAGGGCGGCTATGGCTACACCTTC. Translating it yields CASSLGVQGGYGYTF. Supplemented by reference TRBV7-9 and TRBJ1-2, the full variable domain reads DTGVSQNPRHKITKRGQNVTFRCDPISEHNRLYWYRQTLGQGPEFLTYFQNEAQLEKSRLLSDRFSAERPKGSFSTLEIQRTEQGDSAMYLCASSLGVQGGYGYTFGSGTRLTVV.

This chain joins TRBV6-4 and TRBJ2-1; 7 bases agree with TRBD1. With V trimmed by 4 bases and J by 9 bases, 12 bases remained unmatched. The length of the CDR3 is 15 residues. CDR1 is MRHNA, CDR2 SNTAGT, per germline. The CDR3 region has the DNA TGTGCCAGCAGTGCCCAGACAGGGCAGGGTGGTGAGCAGTTCTTC. It specifies CASSAQTGQGGEQFF.

V and J are TRBV7-2 and TRBJ2-1; 10 bases match TRBD2. Germline V lookup: CDR1 SGHTA, CDR2 FQGNSA. Trimming cost V 4 bases and J 8 bases; bases outside gene matches: 8. This CDR3 is built from 15 residues. This chain's CDR3 is CASSSPSGSLYEQFF. CDR3 nucleotide sequence: TGTGCCAGCAGCTCCCCTAGCGGGAGTTTGTATGAGCAGTTCTTC.

The CDR3 here is CATSREGASANEQFF. Written as DNA, the CDR3 is TGTGCCACCAGCAGAGAGGGGGCCTCCGCGAATGAGCAGTTCTTC. The chain couples TRBV15 to TRBJ2-1; D perhaps matches TRBD1 (6 bases). CDR1 LNHNV and CDR2 YYDKDF come from the germline V gene (reference sequence). The V end lost 0 bases, the J end lost 7 bases, and 13 bases lay between the germline ends. The CDR3 runs to 15 residues.

This chain joins TRBV12-5 and TRBJ2-1; D not resolved. The CDR3 has 11 residues. The germline V and J ends were trimmed by 9 bases and 9 bases, with 12 bases remaining between them. Looked up from germline, CDR1 is LGHNT and CDR2 is FRNRAP. The CDR3 spells CASALRGEQFF. In DNA form, the CDR3 reads TGTGCTAGCGCTTTGCGCGGTGAGCAGTTCTTC.

The chain uses TRBV30 and TRBJ2-1, with TRBD2 matching 7 bases. The germline gives CDR1 GTSNPN, CDR2 SVGIG (reference sequence). This CDR3 comprises 16 residues. The trim removed 1 base at V and 2 bases at J, leaving 8 bases unmatched. The CDR3 reads CAWSGARGEAYNEQFF. The CDR3 bases are TGTGCCTGGAGTGGGGCCCGGGGGGAGGCCTACAATGAGCAGTTCTTC.

The DNA of the CDR3 is TGTGCCAGCAGTGAAGCGCTTATGACAGGGGAAAGAAAGACCCAGTACTTC. Its protein product is CASSEALMTGERKTQYF. The chain uses TRBV2 and TRBJ2-5; 8 bases line up with TRBD1. The trim removed 0 bases at V and 6 bases at J, leaving 12 bases unmatched. The CDR3 loop spans 17 amino acids. Per the germline V gene, CDR1 is SNHLY and CDR2 is FYNNEI.

The chain recombines TRBV9 with TRBJ1-3; D is undetermined. The CDR3 has 14 amino acids. Germline V gene data show CDR1 as SGDLS and CDR2 as YYNGEE. The V end was cut by 3 bases, the J end by 8 bases, with 15 bases between. The CDR3 loop reads CASSASALSDTIYF. CDR3 sequence (DNA): TGTGCCAGCAGCGCGAGTGCCCTTTCGGACACCATATATTTT.

V is TRBV4-1 and J is TRBJ2-4, with D possibly TRBD1 on 5 matching bases. Germline values: CDR1 MGHRA, CDR2 YSYEKL. The CDR3 runs to 17 residues. The V end was cut by 0 bases, the J end by 0 bases, with 12 bases between. As DNA, the CDR3 is TGCGCCAGCAGCCAAGATAGGGGAACTCTAGCCAAAAACATTCAGTACTTC. Encoded protein: CASSQDRGTLAKNIQYF.

The sample holds one count of this clone. The chain employs TRBV25-1 and TRBJ1-2, with a weak D call TRBD1 (6 bases). V lost 5 bases to trimming and J lost 8 bases, with 9 bases between them. From germline, CDR1 is MGHDK and CDR2 SYGVNS. The CDR3 extends over 11 amino acids. The CDR3 loop reads CASSPGVGYTF. The DNA for the CDR3 is TGTGCCAGCAGTCCAGGGGTCGGCTACACCTTC.

The table lists this clone with a few counts. CDR3 coding DNA: TGCGCCAGCAGCCAAGGCCAGGTCCCCGGGGAGACCCAGTACTTC. It is translated as CASSQGQVPGETQYF. The J gene is TRBJ2-5, the V gene TRBV4-3; D call uncertain. V was trimmed by 1 base and J by 5 bases, leaving 14 bases between them. The CDR3 has 15 residues. The germline V gene encodes CDR1 LGHNA and CDR2 YSLEER.

V and J are TRBV5-5 and TRBJ1-1, with a possible D match to TRBD1 (5 bases). Germline V gene data show CDR1 as SGHKS and CDR2 as YYEKEE (reference sequence). V gave up 0 bases and J gave up 7 bases, with 10 bases separating them. The CDR3 is 13 residues long. The CDR3 coding sequence is TGTGCCAGCAGCTTGGGGACGAGGGGTGAAGCTTTCTTT. It yields the protein CASSLGTRGEAFF.

The V gene is TRBV13, the J gene TRBJ2-1; maybe TRBD2 (6 bases). Germline CDR1 reads PRHDT; CDR2 reads FYEKMQ (reference sequence). The CDR3 is 13 amino acids. The germline V and J ends were trimmed by 4 bases and 9 bases, with 13 bases remaining between them. The CDR3 reads CASSSPSVGEQFF. CDR3 coding DNA: TGTGCCAGCAGCTCTCCTAGCGTTGGTGAGCAGTTCTTC.

V gene TRBV7-8 combines with J gene TRBJ1-2; D gene ambiguous. The CDR3 has 13 amino acids. V was trimmed by 0 bases and J by 2 bases, leaving 4 bases between them. Germline V CDR1 and CDR2: SGHVS, FQNEAQ. As DNA, the CDR3 is TGTGCCAGCAGCTTAGCACAGAACTATGGCTACACCTTC. Its protein is CASSLAQNYGYTF.

V is TRBV19 and J is TRBJ1-5, with 7 positions matching TRBD1. The CDR3 is 16 residues long. The germline CDR1 and CDR2 sequences are LNHDA and SQIVND (reference sequence). V was clipped by 7 bases and J by 0 bases; unmatched bases: 9. The CDR3 spells CASTKQGPYSNQPQHF. DNA of the CDR3: TGTGCCAGTACCAAACAGGGGCCCTATAGCAATCAGCCCCAGCATTTT. Looking up the rest from reference TRBV19 and TRBJ1-5 gives the full variable domain: DGGITQSPKYLFRKEGQNVTLSCEQNLNHDAMYWYRQDPGQGLRLIYYSQIVNDFQKGDIAEGYSVSREKKESFPLTVTSAQKNPTAFYLCASTKQGPYSNQPQHFGDGTRLSIL.

The chain recombines TRBV27 with TRBJ2-7; a possible D gene is TRBD2 (6 bases). The V gene's germline CDR1 is MNHEY and CDR2 SMNVEV (reference sequence). V shed 0 bases and J shed 2 bases, with 14 bases lying between them. The CDR3 totals 16 residues. Written as DNA, the CDR3 is TGTGCCAGCAGTTTATCTTCCGGGAGCCGGACCTACGAGCAGTACTTC. This sequence encodes CASSLSSGSRTYEQYF.

V is TRBV6-5 and J is TRBJ2-1, with 8 bases that match TRBD2. The ends lost 9 bases at V and 1 base at J; junction bases unmatched: 8. The CDR3 spans 15 residues. Looked up from germline, CDR1 is MNHEY and CDR2 is SVGAGI. The CDR3 protein is CASRALAASYNEQFF. CDR3 coding DNA: TGTGCCAGTAGGGCACTAGCGGCTTCCTACAATGAGCAGTTCTTC.

A remark on this clone: In the same sample, other DNA sequences code for this CDR3. The V gene is TRBV18, the J gene TRBJ2-1; D remains unclear. Trimming left V 3 bases short and J 4 bases short, with 7 bases between. The CDR3 covers 13 residues. Germline V CDR1 and CDR2: KGHSH, LQKENI. Here the CDR3 DNA reads TGTGCCAGCTCACCGGCCTCGTACAATGAGCAGTTCTTC. Amino acids: CASSPASYNEQFF.

The V and J genes are TRBV5-6 and TRBJ2-7, with 7 bases lining up with TRBD2. CDR1 and CDR2 (germline): SGHDT, YYEEEE. The junction had 9 bases not matched to a gene; V was cut back by 4 bases and J by 2 bases. This CDR3 spans 15 amino acids. The CDR3 DNA sequence: TGTGCCAGCAGCCTTCCGGCGGGAGTCGCCTACGAGCAGTACTTC. The encoded protein is CASSLPAGVAYEQYF. Drawing the rest from reference TRBV5-6 and TRBJ2-7, the complete variable domain is DAGVTQSPTHLIKTRGQQVTLRCSPKSGHDTVSWYQQALGQGPQFIFQYYEEEERQRGNFPDRFSGHQFPNYSSELNVNALLLGDSALYLCASSLPAGVAYEQYFGPGTRLTVT.

The rearrangement uses TRBV5-5 and TRBJ1-1; D not certain. This CDR3 contains 13 residues. The V end was cut by 2 bases, the J end by 7 bases, with 12 bases between. From germline, CDR1 is SGHKS and CDR2 YYEKEE (reference sequence). DNA of the CDR3: TGTGCCAGCAGCTTCACAGCGCAGTATGAAGCTTTCTTT. The encoded protein is CASSFTAQYEAFF.

A few counts support this clone. The chain uses TRBV19 and TRBJ1-5, with a tentative D call TRBD1 (5 bases). The V end was cut by 9 bases, the J end by 0 bases, with 12 bases between. Germline V gene lookup returns CDR1 LNHDA and CDR2 SQIVND (reference sequence). The CDR3 is 14 amino acids. The CDR3 nucleotides are TGTGCCAGCAGCCCGACAGTTAGCAATCAGCCCCAGCATTTT. Residues: CASSPTVSNQPQHF.